This T cell receptor (beta chain) emerged from a study of T cells in Graves' hyperthyroidism and ophthalmopathy. Overall study: The authors collected peripheral blood at initial diagnosis, before any treatment. Whole-study findings and limits: It was a median 6.5 months before onset that the model predicted ophthalmopathy.

Template material for amplifying TCR beta CDR3 regions consisted of RNA transcripts. HTBI primers drove first-round RT-PCR of the TCR CDR3. One entry per CDR3 protein, called by TCRdb with MiXCR from the multiplex PCR reads. The table includes around 350,000 distinct CDR3 sequences, approximately 25% detected once. Patients were aged 18 to 65, had disease duration under 2 months, and had newly diagnosed hyperthyroidism. Each 10 ml fresh peripheral blood draw supplied the PBMCs. About this clonotype: The antigen remains undetermined.

The CDR3 extends over 15 amino acids. The specimen sequenced was blood. The sequence was obtained from a man aged 45 to 65 with Graves' hyperthyroidism. The chain recombines TRBV12-3 or TRBV12-4 with TRBJ2-1; D is perhaps TRBD1 or TRBD2 (6 bases each). The J call may not be correct, given that the DNA end is closer to TRBJ2-7. CDR3 nucleotide sequence: TGTGCCAGCAGTTTTCGGGGGCAGAGGGTTAATGAGCAGTACTTC. It yields the protein CASSFRGQRVNEQYF.